This TCR beta chain was obtained from a study of blood T cell repertoires in COVID-19. Study-level background: T cells, B-cell-depleted T cells, or PBMCs provided the cDNA or gDNA that served as material.

V trimming: 2 bases; J trimming: 5 bases; junction bases outside the gene matches: 8. The CDR3 sequence is 16 residues long. From germline, CDR1 is KGHSH and CDR2 LQKENI. Here immunoSEQ multiplex PCR was the method, and the copy in TCRdb shows in-frame clones only, minus some. There are 55,000 to 80,000 clones in the sample; around 88% occur only once, and 12% lies in the top ten. The sample comprised peripheral blood. The genes are TRBV18 and TRBJ2-1; 8 bases align to TRBD2. This clonotype was sampled from a human donor in a cohort sampled during active COVID-19. DNA of the CDR3: TGTGCCAGCTCACCATCTAACGGGGGGGCTCACAATGAGCAGTTCTTC. Translation gives CASSPSNGGAHNEQFF.